This T cell receptor beta chain came from a study of shared clonotypes between healthy human individuals. Study at large: Every donor yielded three CD4 naive, three CD4 memory, two CD8 naive and one CD8 memory plate. Notes on the study in general: Among donors, sharing of clonotypes was expected to be affected by sequencing depth.

V shed 0 bases and J 4 bases; nucleotides not matched to a gene: 3. Germline CDR1 reads WNHNN; CDR2 reads SYGVQD (reference sequence). The CDR3 loop spans 15 amino acids. Every immunoSEQ plate was one replicate of a subset's evenly spread DNA. TCRdb's table, derived via immunoSEQ multiplex PCR, lists solely in-frame clones and lacks some. Here the sample spans more than 2 million clones, 90% to 95% being singletons. This clone was seen a handful of times. Antigen unknown. CD8 cells classed as naive were CD45RO-negative and positively selected for CCR7, excluding terminally differentiated effector memory CD45RA+ cells.

Material: naive CD8+ T cells from PBMCs. The TCR originated in a man aged 18 to 29 in good health. Some clones in this sample may be carry-over from other donors' samples. This chain uses TRBV10-1 with TRBJ1-3, with TRBD1 identical over 7 bases. CDR3 sequence: CASSESRQGGNTIYF. CDR3 nucleotides: TGCGCCAGCAGTGAGTCGAGACAGGGCGGAAACACCATATATTTT.